The T cell receptor beta chain described here comes from a study of cytomegalovirus exposure and HLA in healthy donors (dated by TCRdb to about 2017). Describing the broader study: An earlier analysis of some 550 of the donors reported 276 Gb of sequence data and 100 million to 130 million unique TCR beta sequences from about 179 million T cells. The study used immunosequencing to profile the T cell repertoires of about 670 subjects and linked those repertoires to cytomegalovirus serostatus. The genetic ancestry cluster associated with self-reported Caucasian donors included 70% to 85% of the roughly 410 genotyped donors. In a later genetic analysis, genome-wide SNP genotypes for about three fifths of the 666 donors were used, and that subset was treated as a discovery cohort. A later analysis re-analyzed previously published TCR beta repertoires from 600 to 850 donors and added high-resolution HLA genotyping to study TCR occurrence patterns. Approximately 300 gigabases of sequencing data and 70 million to 100 million unique TCR sequences made up an early release that covered approximately 620 HLA-typed donors. In the later analysis, no new phenotypic data were used to find candidate immune exposures; instead, reliance was placed on TCR beta sequences and their occurrence across donors. Alongside the repertoire data, information on donor age, sex, ethnicity and CMV serostatus was compiled. To decide whether each TCR beta V gene segment behaved as functional or pseudogenic, an earlier analysis of some 570 of the donors relied on high-throughput TCR beta sequencing. Every discovery cohort repertoire had been produced on one sequencing platform. On average, 235,054 unique TCR beta nucleotide sequences were sequenced per donor among 350 to 400 genotyped donors of the cohort, with roughly 20% of those sequences being non-productive. The number of typed donors differed by locus: 629-630 for A, B, C, DRB1 and DQB1; approximately 540 for DQA1; about 600 for DPA1; and roughly 450 for DPB1. A handful of DR-DQ haplotypes were handled as single units for association and clustering because linkage in the cohort was strong. A separate validation cohort of more than 100 different subjects was used in addition to the roughly 720-subject first cohort. High-throughput TCR immunosequencing, statistical association of individual TCRs with disease status, and machine learning were combined to predict cytomegalovirus infection status. HLA typing covered class I and class II loci at four-digit resolution. The study aimed to test whether signatures of past pathogen exposure could be identified by cataloging public T cell receptors. General findings and caveats noted by the study authors: The authors suggested that the approach could potentially be generalized to other disease states and immunological phenotypes. A later analysis associated about 18,000 TCR beta sequences with specific HLA alleles at a false discovery rate of 0.05. According to a later analysis, TCR association rates differed among HLA loci, with DRB1 alleles showing the most associated TCRs and HLA-C alleles showing the fewest. An earlier analysis of around 540 of the donors showed that most TCR beta V segments appeared in productive rearrangements either about 87% or about 30% of the time, which broadly matched IMGT annotations. Cytomegalovirus status was reported to be diagnosed by the classifier with high specificity and sensitivity in both the original and validation cohorts. An association between a missense DCLRE1C variant and V-gene and J-gene trimming of TCR beta chains was found in a later genetic analysis and replicated in an independent cohort. Most CMV-associated TCR beta chains appeared to be HLA-restricted in a later analysis, and the HLA associations seemed to be driven largely by CMV exposure. Assigning TCR associations to individual alleles was difficult when HLA alleles, especially DR and DQ, strongly co-occurred. Several of the top co-occurrence clusters appeared to be linked to parvovirus B19, influenza, CMV and Epstein-Barr virus, according to a later analysis. Correlated functional status among segregating V segments might be attributable to linkage disequilibrium, but an unknown experimental factor could not be ruled out. The study gave a list of under 200 TCR beta chains associated with cytomegalovirus. A later genetic analysis reported fewer N-insertions in productive TCRs among donors in an Asian-associated ancestry cluster than the roughly 720-donor mean. Across donors, most TCR sequences were observed very rarely, whereas some public TCRs were present in many individuals. Sequencing depth was assumed to be roughly uniform across donors in the presence/absence analyses, though that assumption may not hold. In a later analysis, HLA-associated TCR beta chains were found to be more clonally expanded and to have lower generation probabilities than equally common non-associated chains. Because HLA typing was unavailable for some donors at each locus, only the typed subset was used in association tests. About 17 rarely observed V segments, including chromosome 9 orphons, were excluded from the earlier analysis of several hundred of the donors because counts were too low. In vitro tests confirmed that three of the cytomegalovirus-associated TCR beta chains recognize cytomegalovirus antigens. A cluster of highly shared sequence variants was judged likely to represent a technical artifact of the sequencing pipeline. The 87-base-pair reads could not distinguish some IMGT-functional V segments, including TRBV6-2 and TRBV6-3, so those segments were excluded. For the cohort, immune exposure information was limited to CMV serostatus. This cohort had only TCR beta chains sequenced, and the lack of alpha or paired-chain data limited which features could be detected. A further reported finding was that TCR beta sequences accurately predicted the HLA-A and HLA-B alleles for most subjects in the first cohort.

The cohort comprised approximately 700 healthy bone marrow donors. Cohort members were all nominally healthy when sampled, although unrecorded immune exposures were likely present. The donor tested CMV seropositive and was one of the 289 seropositive cohort members. A peripheral blood sample was collected from each donor, and TCR beta sequencing was performed on peripheral blood mononuclear cells. Genomic DNA extraction from the blood cell samples was performed with the Qiagen DNeasy Blood Extraction Kit. A remark on this clone: The clone's antigen remains unknown. Qualities for individual bases were not recorded, and no much larger clone is one base off.

Library generation was performed with the immunoSEQ multiplex PCR assay. For the multiplex PCR, a mixture combining 60 forward primers for TCR Vbeta segments and 13 reverse primers for TCR Jbeta segments was used. The CDR3 region of rearranged TCR beta genes was amplified from genomic DNA with a multiplex PCR assay. The Illumina HiSeq System was used to sequence the amplified TCR beta libraries as 87-base-pair reads. In the source study's methods: In a later analysis, approximately 74 million unique TCR beta chains were counted across the approximately 620 repertoires, and roughly 11 million of these chains were shared by at least two donors. Raw reads were error-corrected and collapsed into unique sequences by a nearest-neighbor algorithm in which closely related sequences were merged to remove PCR and sequencing errors. To assign V, D and J gene segments, CDR3 sequences were aligned to IMGT reference sequences. For a sequence to be retained, a match of at least six nucleotides was required to both a V gene segment and a J gene segment. Rearrangements were classified as productive when the CDR3 lacked stop codons and remained in frame with V and J, and all other rearrangements were classified as non-productive. Following IMGT convention, CDR3 was defined as the stretch from the second conserved V-encoded cysteine to the conserved J-encoded phenylalanine. Sequences without an unambiguous match to a single V gene segment were excluded from the earlier analysis of several hundred of the donors. An earlier analysis of under 750 of the donors called V segments functional above 56.7% productive rearrangements and segregating when the between-donor standard deviation exceeded 5%. A statistical classification framework was developed to diagnose cytomegalovirus status using the catalog of TCR beta chain sequences. In a later analysis, V and J genes were assigned by comparing TCR nucleotide sequences against IMGT/GENE-DB human TR gene sequences. A later analysis assigned CDR3 sequences and most-parsimonious VDJ recombination scenarios with the TCRdist pipeline. In a later analysis, each TCR beta chain was defined by its CDR3 amino acid sequence together with its V-gene family, and reads without a unique V-gene family were excluded. As a way to deal with suspected cross-contamination and a sequencing artifact, a later analysis dropped 592 nucleotide sequences that were highly shared and had low generation probability. For each public chain, a later analysis derived a clonal expansion index from normalized ranks of inferred template counts within each repertoire. In a later analysis, generation probabilities were computed with a VDJ recombination model fitted to out-of-frame rearrangements, and the resulting probabilities were checked against IGoR. A later analysis scored TCR-TCR, TCR-HLA and TCR-CMV co-occurrence with hypergeometric tests, applying a repertoire-size bias correction to TCR pairs. To estimate false discovery rates, a later analysis permuted the HLA or CMV assignments 20 times. A later analysis grouped co-occurring TCRs with DBSCAN, adding TCRdist sequence similarity when clustering within HLA-allele-positive subsets. Repertoires with fewer than 30,000 or more than 120,000 public chains, plus five repertoires with anomalous nucleotide sharing, were excluded from co-occurrence clustering. TCRdb stores this immuneACCESS table with in-frame sequences only. Part of the clones is absent; in the studies checked, under half of the shortfall reflects unresolved V genes, and no reason is known for the rest. V, J and clone size derive from that table, while D and trimming were established from the DNA sequence. In all, the sample holds 95,000 to 150,000 clones, and approximately 66% of those were seen once. The ten largest clones represent around 8.8% of the sample.

Based on the germline V gene, the CDR1 and CDR2 sequences are MDHEN and SYDVKM. V is cut back by 3 bases and J by 0 bases, with 1 base in the junction unmatched. The CDR3 starts with the cysteine, ends with the phenylalanine, and has 14 residues. This entry keeps only the CDR3 DNA: 42 bases, framed from base 1. The TCR was taken from a woman between 40 and 50 years old in good health and CMV-seropositive. Sequences were obtained from PBMCs. The chain couples TRBV28 to TRBJ1-1; 7 central bases correspond to TRBD1. The sequenced DNA is TGTGCCAGCAGTTTGGGACAGCTGAACACTGAAGCTTTCTTT. Translated, this is CASSLGQLNTEAFF. Reference TRBV28 and TRBJ1-1 genes cover what lies past the CDR3, so the full variable domain is DVKVTQSSRYLVKRTGEKVFLECVQDMDHENMFWYRQDPGLGLRLIYFSYDVKMKEKGDIPEGYSVSREKKERFSLILESASTNQTSMYLCASSLGQLNTEAFFGQGTRLTVV.